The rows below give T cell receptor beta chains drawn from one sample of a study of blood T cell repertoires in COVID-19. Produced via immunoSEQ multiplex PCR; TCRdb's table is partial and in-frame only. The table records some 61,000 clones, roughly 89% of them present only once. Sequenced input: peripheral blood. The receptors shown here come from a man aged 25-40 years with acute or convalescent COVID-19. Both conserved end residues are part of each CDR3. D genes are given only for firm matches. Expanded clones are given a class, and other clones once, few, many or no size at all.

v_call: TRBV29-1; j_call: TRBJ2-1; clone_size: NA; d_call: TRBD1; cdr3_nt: TGCAGCGTGAGCCTTCCGGGACAGCAGAACAATGAGCAGTTCTTC; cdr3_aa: CSVSLPGQQNNEQFF
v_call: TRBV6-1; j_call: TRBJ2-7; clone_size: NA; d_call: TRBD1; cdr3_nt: TGTGCCAGCAGTGAAGTGGCGGGACAGGGGGCATCCGAGCAGTACTTC; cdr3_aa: CASSEVAGQGASEQYF
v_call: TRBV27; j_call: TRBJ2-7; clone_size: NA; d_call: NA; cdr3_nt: TGTGCCAGCAGTCCAGGCCTACAGGGCTACGAGCAGTACTTC; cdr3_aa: CASSPGLQGYEQYF
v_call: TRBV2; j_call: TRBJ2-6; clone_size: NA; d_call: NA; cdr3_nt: TGTGCCAACAGGAGAGGCGTCTCTGGGGCCAACGTCCTGACTTTC; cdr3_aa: CANRRGVSGANVLTF
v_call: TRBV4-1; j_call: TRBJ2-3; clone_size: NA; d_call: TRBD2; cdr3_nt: TGCGCCAGCAGCCTGGGACTAGCGGGAGGGCCTCGTAGGTCAGATACGCAGTATTTT; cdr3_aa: CASSLGLAGGPRRSDTQYF
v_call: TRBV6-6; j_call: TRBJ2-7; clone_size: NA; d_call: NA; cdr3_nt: TGTGCCAGCAGGGAGAGAAAACGCTCCTACGAGCAGTACTTC; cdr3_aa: CASRERKRSYEQYF
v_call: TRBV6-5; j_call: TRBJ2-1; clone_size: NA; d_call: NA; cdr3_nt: TGTGCCAGCAATCCCGCGGGGGCGCGGATAAATGAGCAGTTCTTC; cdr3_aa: CASNPAGARINEQFF
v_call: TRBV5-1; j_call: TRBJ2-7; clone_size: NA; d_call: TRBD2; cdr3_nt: TGCGCCAGCAGGGTCCAGCGGGGCTCCTACGAGCAGTACTTC; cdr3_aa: CASRVQRGSYEQYF
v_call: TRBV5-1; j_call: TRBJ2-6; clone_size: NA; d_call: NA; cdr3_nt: TGCGCCAGCAGACGCGCAGGATCTGGGGCCAACGTCCTGACTTTC; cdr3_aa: CASRRAGSGANVLTF
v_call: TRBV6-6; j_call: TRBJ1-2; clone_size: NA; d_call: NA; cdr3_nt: TGTGCCAGCAGGACTAGTGGTGAAAACTATGGCTACACCTTC; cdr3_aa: CASRTSGENYGYTF
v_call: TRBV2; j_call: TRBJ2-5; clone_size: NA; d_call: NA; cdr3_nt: TGTGCCAGCAGTGAAGGAGAGCGGTCAGAGACCCAGTACTTC; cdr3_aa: CASSEGERSETQYF
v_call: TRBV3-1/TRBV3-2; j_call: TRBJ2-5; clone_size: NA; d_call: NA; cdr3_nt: TGTGCCAGCAGCCAAGACCAGGCGTCAGGCCTAGCGACCCAGTACTTC; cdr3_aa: CASSQDQASGLATQYF
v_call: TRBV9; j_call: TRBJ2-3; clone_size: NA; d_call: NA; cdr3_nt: TGTGCCAGCAGCCCGAACCGGTATGAGGATACGCAGTATTTT; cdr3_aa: CASSPNRYEDTQYF
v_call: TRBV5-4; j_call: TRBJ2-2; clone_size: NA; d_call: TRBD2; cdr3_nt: TGTGCCAGCAGCTTTGGGGAGGGCCGGGAGCTGTTTTTT; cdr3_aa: CASSFGEGRELFF
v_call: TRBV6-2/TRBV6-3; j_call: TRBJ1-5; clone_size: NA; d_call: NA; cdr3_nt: TGTGCCAGCAGCCCCCGTAATCAGCCCCAGCATTTT; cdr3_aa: CASSPRNQPQHF
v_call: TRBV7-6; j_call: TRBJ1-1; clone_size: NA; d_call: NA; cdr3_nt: TGTGCCAGCAGCCTACTCTCAGGGGTGAACACTGAAGCTTTCTTT; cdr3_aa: CASSLLSGVNTEAFF
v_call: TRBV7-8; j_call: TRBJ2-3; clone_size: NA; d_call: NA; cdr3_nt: TGTGCCAGCAGCTTACCGGGAGATACGCAGTATTTT; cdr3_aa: CASSLPGDTQYF
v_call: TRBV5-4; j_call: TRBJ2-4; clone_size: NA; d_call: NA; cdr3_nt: TGTGCCAGCAGCTTGGACAGGACCAAAAACATTCAGTACTTC; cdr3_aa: CASSLDRTKNIQYF
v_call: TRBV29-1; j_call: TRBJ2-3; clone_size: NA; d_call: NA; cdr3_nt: TGCAGCGTTGAACTAAGCACAGATACGCAGTATTTT; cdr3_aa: CSVELSTDTQYF
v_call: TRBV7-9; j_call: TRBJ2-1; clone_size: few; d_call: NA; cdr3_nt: TGTGCCAGCAGCAAGCAGGGTTTCCCTAACAATGAGCAGTTCTTC; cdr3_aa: CASSKQGFPNNEQFF
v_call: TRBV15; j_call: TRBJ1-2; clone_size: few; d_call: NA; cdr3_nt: TGTGCCACCAGCAGAGATCGAGGTGGCTACACCTTC; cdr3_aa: CATSRDRGGYTF